These 5 T cell receptor beta chains were all obtained from the same sample, sequenced in a study of T cell responses to AZD1222 COVID-19 vaccine. Clones were read by immunoSEQ multiplex PCR, and TCRdb kept only the in-frame ones, dropping some. In the table there are 90,000 to 100,000 clones, nearly 90% of which are singletons. The sequencing used peripheral blood, collected on day 0 of AZD1222 vaccination. The receptors shown here come from an adult in good health.

The rearrangement links TRBV19 to TRBJ2-2, with TRBD2 matching 7 bases. After removal of 6 bases from V and 4 bases from J, the junction contained 8 bases not matched to a gene. This CDR3 is built from 15 residues. Germline V lookup: CDR1 LNHDA, CDR2 SQIVND (reference sequence). The CDR3 spells CASRPRETVTGELFF. The DNA for the CDR3 is TGTGCCAGTAGGCCGCGGGAGACGGTCACCGGGGAGCTGTTTTTT.

The chain employs TRBV3-1 (or the pseudogene TRBV3-2) and TRBJ2-2; the D call may be TRBD1 or TRBD2 (6 bases each). V was clipped by 0 bases and J by 7 bases, with 12 bases between them. The CDR3 has 15 residues. Germline V gives CDR1 LGHDT, CDR2 YNNKEL (reference sequence). This CDR3 reads CASSQDQGGFGELFF. The DNA for the CDR3 is TGTGCCAGCAGCCAAGATCAAGGGGGGTTCGGGGAGCTGTTTTTT.

Regarding this clone: The junction does not match germline at one end; this may be a read error. The chain links TRBV5-1 to TRBJ2-2; D unresolved. The CDR3 sequence is 14 residues long. CDR1 is SGHRS, CDR2 YFSETQ, per germline. The CDR3 is CASSLRGNTGELFF. The CDR3 bases are TGTGCCAGCAGCTTGAGAGGGAACACCGGGGAGCTGTTTTTT.

This clone is a singleton in its sample. The chain has TRBV7-9 and TRBJ2-6; D not certain. V lost 7 bases to trimming and J lost 0 bases, with 10 bases between them. From germline, CDR1 is SEHNR and CDR2 FQNEAQ (reference sequence). The length of the CDR3 is 15 residues. CDR3 in DNA: TGTGCCAGCACGTTACAGAGCTCTGGGGCCAACGTCCTGACTTTC. Translation gives CASTLQSSGANVLTF.

In nucleotides, the CDR3 is TGTGCCAGCAGTGCTCGGCCAGGATACTATGGCTACACCTTC. Amino acid sequence: CASSARPGYYGYTF. The V gene is TRBV2, the J gene TRBJ1-2, with D unclear. There are 14 residues in the CDR3. Germline loops: CDR1 SNHLY, CDR2 FYNNEI. Trimming pared 4 bases from V and 3 bases from J, leaving 12 bases between.